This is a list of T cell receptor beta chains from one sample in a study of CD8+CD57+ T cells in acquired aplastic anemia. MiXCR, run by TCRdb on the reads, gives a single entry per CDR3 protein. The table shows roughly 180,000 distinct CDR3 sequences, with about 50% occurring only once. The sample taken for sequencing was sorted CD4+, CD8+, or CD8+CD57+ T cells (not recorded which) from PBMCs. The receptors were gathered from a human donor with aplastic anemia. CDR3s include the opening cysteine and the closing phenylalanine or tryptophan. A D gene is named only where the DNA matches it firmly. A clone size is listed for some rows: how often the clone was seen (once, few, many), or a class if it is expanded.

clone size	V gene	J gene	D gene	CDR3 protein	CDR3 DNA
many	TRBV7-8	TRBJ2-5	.	CASSSRWAGWGETQYF	TGTGCCAGCAGCTCGCGTTGGGCGGGGTGGGGGGAGACCCAGTACTTC
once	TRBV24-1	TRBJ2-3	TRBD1	CATRGTGEFADTQYF	TGTGCCACCAGAGGAACAGGGGAATTTGCAGATACGCAGTATTTT
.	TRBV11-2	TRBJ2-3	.	CASSLDGGPTDTQYF	TGTGCCAGCAGCTTAGACGGGGGCCCCACAGATACGCAGTATTTT
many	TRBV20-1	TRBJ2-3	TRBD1	CSSIRDRGFVADTQYF	TGCAGTTCGATCCGGGACAGGGGTTTCGTGGCAGATACGCAGTATTTT
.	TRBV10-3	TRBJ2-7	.	CAISPGLQGYEQYF	TGTGCCATCAGCCCGGGACTCCAAGGCTACGAGCAGTACTTC
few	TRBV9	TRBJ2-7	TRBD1	CASSVSGTGDYEQYF	TGTGCCAGCAGCGTGTCCGGGACAGGGGACTACGAGCAGTACTTC
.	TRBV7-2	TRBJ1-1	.	CASSSPPVEAAFF	TGTGCCAGCAGCTCCCCCCCGGTGGAGGCGGCTTTCTTT
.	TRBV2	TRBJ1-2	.	CASSELDSLSGYTF	TGTGCCAGCAGTGAGCTGGACAGTTTGAGTGGCTACACCTTC
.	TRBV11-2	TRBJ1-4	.	CASSLETERGANEKLFF	TGTGCCAGCAGCTTAGAAACGGAAAGGGGTGCTAATGAAAAACTGTTTTTT
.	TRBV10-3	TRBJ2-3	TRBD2	CAISEQAREVADTQYF	TGTGCCATCAGTGAACAGGCGCGGGAGGTCGCAGATACGCAGTATTTT
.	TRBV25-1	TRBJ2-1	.	CASSSSSAISYNEQFF	TGTGCCAGCAGCTCCTCTAGCGCCATTTCATACAATGAGCAGTTCTTC
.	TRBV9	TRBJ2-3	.	CASSVEGVGTDTQYF	TGTGCCAGCAGCGTAGAAGGGGTAGGGACAGATACGCAGTATTTT
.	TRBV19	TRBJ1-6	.	CAVRQDQGSPLHF	TGTGCCGTCAGGCAGGACCAGGGATCACCCCTCCACTTT
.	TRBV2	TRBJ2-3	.	CALKGGGRDTQYF	TGTGCCCTCAAGGGGGGGGGCCGGGATACGCAGTATTTT
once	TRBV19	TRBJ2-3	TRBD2	CASSIAGGTETQYF	TGTGCCAGTAGCATAGCGGGGGGCACAGAAACGCAGTATTTT
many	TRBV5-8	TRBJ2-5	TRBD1	CASSLDRAETQYF	TGTGCCAGCAGCCTTGACAGGGCAGAGACCCAGTACTTC
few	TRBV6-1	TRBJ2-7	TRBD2	CASSPLAGENRYEQYF	TGTGCCAGCAGCCCCCTGGCGGGGGAAAATAGATACGAGCAGTACTTC
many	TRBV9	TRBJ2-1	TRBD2	CASSGGTSGGNEQFF	TGTGCCAGCAGCGGAGGGACTAGCGGGGGCAATGAGCAGTTCTTC
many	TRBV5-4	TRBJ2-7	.	CASRPTGFHEQYF	TGTGCCAGCAGGCCGACAGGTTTCCACGAGCAGTACTTC
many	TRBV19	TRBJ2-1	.	CASSIQGFSSNEQFF	TGTGCCAGTAGTATACAGGGATTTTCAAGCAATGAGCAGTTCTTC
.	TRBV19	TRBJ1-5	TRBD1	CATLDRRNNQPQHF	TGTGCCACCCTGGACAGGCGAAACAATCAGCCCCAGCATTTT
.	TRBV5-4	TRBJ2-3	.	CAARLGGLVTDTQYF	TGTGCAGCCAGGCTGGGGGGCCTTGTCACAGATACGCAGTATTTT
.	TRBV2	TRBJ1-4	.	CASNVSPTNEKLFF	TGTGCCAGCAATGTGAGCCCGACTAATGAAAAACTGTTTTTT
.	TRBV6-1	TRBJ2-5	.	CASRKWGSKSETQYF	TGTGCCAGCAGAAAGTGGGGGAGTAAGAGTGAGACCCAGTACTTC
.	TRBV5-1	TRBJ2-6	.	CASSLALGGYGANVLTF	TGCGCCAGCAGCTTGGCCCTTGGAGGGTATGGGGCCAACGTCCTGACTTTC
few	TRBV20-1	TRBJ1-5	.	CSAEAARGQPQHF	TGCAGTGCTGAGGCAGCCCGCGGACAGCCCCAGCATTTT
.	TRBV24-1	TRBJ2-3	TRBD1	CATGDRGRDTQYF	TGTGCCACCGGGGACAGGGGGCGGGATACGCAGTATTTT
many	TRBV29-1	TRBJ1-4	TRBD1	CSVGQGAGNEKLFF	TGCAGCGTGGGACAGGGGGCAGGTAATGAAAAACTGTTTTTT
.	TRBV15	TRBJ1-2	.	CATSRDVTLYGYTF	TGTGCCACCAGCAGAGATGTTACCCTCTATGGCTACACCTTC
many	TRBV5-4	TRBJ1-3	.	CASSSSTGISGNTIYF	TGTGCCAGCAGCTCATCTACAGGGATCTCTGGAAACACCATATATTTT
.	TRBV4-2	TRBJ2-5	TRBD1	CASSLDRVEETQYF	TGTGCCAGCAGCCTAGACAGGGTCGAAGAGACCCAGTACTTC
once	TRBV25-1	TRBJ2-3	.	CASSGDGDTQYF	TGTGCCAGCAGTGGGGACGGAGATACGCAGTATTTT
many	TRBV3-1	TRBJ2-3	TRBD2	CASSPTLSSGADTQYF	TGTGCCAGCAGCCCTACGTTGTCTAGCGGGGCAGATACGCAGTATTTT
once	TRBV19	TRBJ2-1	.	CASSTPGGWTYNEQFF	TGTGCCAGTAGTACCCCGGGGGGCTGGACCTACAATGAGCAGTTCTTC
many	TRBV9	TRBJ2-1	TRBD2	CASSVGTSGPYNEQFF	TGTGCCAGCAGCGTAGGGACTAGCGGGCCTTACAATGAGCAGTTCTTC
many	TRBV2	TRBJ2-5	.	CASRLWPRETQYF	TGTGCCAGCCGCCTTTGGCCAAGGGAGACCCAGTACTTC
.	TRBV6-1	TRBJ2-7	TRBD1	CASSPRDRARGEQYF	TGTGCCAGCAGCCCCCGGGACAGGGCACGGGGCGAGCAGTACTTC
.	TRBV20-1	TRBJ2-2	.	CSARDVGGGPNTGELFF	TGCAGTGCTAGAGATGTGGGGGGGGGCCCGAACACCGGGGAGCTGTTTTTT
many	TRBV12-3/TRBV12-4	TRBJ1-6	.	CASADDNSPLHF	TGTGCCAGCGCGGATGACAATTCACCCCTCCACTTT
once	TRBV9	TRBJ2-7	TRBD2	CASSPGLAGAEQYF	TGTGCCAGCAGCCCGGGACTAGCGGGGGCCGAGCAGTACTTC
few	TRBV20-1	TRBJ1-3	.	CSARVAGRTPGNTIYF	TGCAGTGCCAGGGTCGCGGGTAGGACGCCTGGAAACACCATATATTTT
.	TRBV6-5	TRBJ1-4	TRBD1	CASSLGTGGEKLLF	TGTGCCAGCAGTTTGGGGACAGGGGGTGAAAAACTGCTTTTT
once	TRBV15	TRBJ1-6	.	CATSRSSYNSPLHF	TGTGCCACCAGTCGTAGCTCCTATAATTCACCCCTCCACTTT
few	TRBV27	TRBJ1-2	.	CASTQRSGGLSYYGYTF	TGTGCCAGCACCCAAAGGTCGGGGGGGTTATCTTACTATGGCTACACCTTC
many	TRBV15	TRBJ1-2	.	CATSNGNYGYTF	TGTGCCACCAGCAATGGCAACTATGGCTACACCTTC
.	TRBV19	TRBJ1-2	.	CASSMLGRGYGYTF	TGTGCCAGTAGTATGCTAGGCAGAGGCTATGGCTACACCTTC